A single sample gave rise to the 21 T cell receptor beta chains below, sequenced in a study of Ad26.COV2.S vaccination and SARS-CoV-2 variants. Treatment defined: some 20 received Ad26.COV2.S at low or high dose, single or two shots; 5 received placebo; per-sample allocation not given. The study sampled participants on day 63 after the first vaccine or placebo injection. Measured with immunoSEQ multiplex PCR; TCRdb has only the in-frame clones, and not every one. The sample has a few hundred thousand clones; about 92% are singletons. Sequenced material: peripheral blood, taken in a trial of Ad26.COV2.S vaccine versus placebo. These TCRs come from a person aged 18-60 years who received the Ad26.COV2.S COVID-19 vaccine or a placebo.

The rearrangement uses TRBV7-2 and TRBJ2-3; D perhaps matches TRBD2 (6 bases). CDR1 SGHTA and CDR2 FQGNSA come from the germline V gene. Trimming stripped 6 bases from V and 4 bases from J, with 17 bases between. The CDR3 spans 15 residues. In nucleotides, the CDR3 is TGTGCCAGCAGTCCACGGGCAGGGAGGTCAGATACGCAGTATTTT. Amino acids: CASSPRAGRSDTQYF.

V is TRBV7-9 and J is TRBJ2-2; the D gene is possibly TRBD1 (5 bases). The ends were cut back, 2 bases at V and 1 base at J, with 14 bases in the middle. This CDR3 comprises 17 residues. CDR1 and CDR2 (germline): SEHNR, FQNEAQ (reference sequence). DNA for the CDR3: TGTGCCAGCAGCTTAATTGGGGCTACAGGGAACACCGGGGAGCTGTTTTTT. The encoded protein is CASSLIGATGNTGELFF.

The rearrangement links TRBV5-1 to TRBJ2-3; 7 bases align to TRBD1. The CDR3 length is 16 residues. Germline V gene data show CDR1 as SGHRS and CDR2 as YFSETQ. Trimming at V came to 4 bases and at J to 3 bases, leaving 11 bases not matched to a gene. The CDR3 DNA is TGCGCCAGCAGCCGAAGGGGCAGGGGGATTACAGATACGCAGTATTTT. Translation gives CASSRRGRGITDTQYF.

The V gene is TRBV4-3, the J gene TRBJ1-4; 12 nucleotides match TRBD1. The germline V gene encodes CDR1 LGHNA and CDR2 YSLEER. The trim removed 0 bases at V and 13 bases at J, leaving 9 bases unmatched. The CDR3 spans 16 residues. The CDR3 protein is CASSQEYGTGGRRLFF. CDR3 sequence (DNA): TGCGCCAGCAGCCAAGAATACGGGACAGGGGGCAGGAGACTGTTTTTT.

This chain joins TRBV6-6 and TRBJ2-5; D not resolved. V dropped 0 bases and J dropped 5 bases, with 10 bases sitting between them. CDR1 is MNHNY and CDR2 is SVGAGI in the germline V gene (reference sequence). The CDR3 is 14 amino acids. CDR3 coding DNA: TGTGCCAGCAGTTACTCGGGATATCGGGAGACCCAGTACTTC. Translating it yields CASSYSGYRETQYF.

The chain couples TRBV10-3 to TRBJ1-2, with 9 bases that match TRBD1. The CDR3 contains 16 residues. CDR1 and CDR2 from the germline V gene are ENHRY and SYGVKD. Trimming cost V 7 bases and J 8 bases; bases outside gene matches: 17. CDR3 residues: CAITIAPSGTGNGYTF. DNA for the CDR3: TGTGCCATCACCATCGCTCCCTCCGGGACAGGGAACGGCTACACCTTC.

The chain combines TRBV4-3 with TRBJ1-3, with D tentatively TRBD1 (6 bases). The germline CDR1 and CDR2 sequences are LGHNA and YSLEER. V gave up 5 bases and J gave up 3 bases, with 11 bases separating them. The length of the CDR3 is 14 residues. CDR3 amino acids: CASSFTGFGNTIYF. For the CDR3, the DNA is TGCGCCAGCAGCTTTACAGGGTTTGGAAACACCATATATTTT.

The sample holds a few counts of this clone. The rearrangement uses TRBV3-1 (or the pseudogene TRBV3-2) and TRBJ1-4; no definite D call. The germline gives CDR1 LGHDT, CDR2 YNNKEL (reference sequence). V lost 6 bases and J 8 bases, leaving 10 bases between the germline ends. This CDR3 region has 12 residues. This CDR3 reads CASRGRGEKLFF. The CDR3 DNA is TGTGCCAGCAGAGGGAGAGGGGAAAAACTGTTTTTT.

The genes are TRBV30 and TRBJ1-6, with D uncertain. This CDR3 spans 11 amino acids. Germline assignment: CDR1 GTSNPN and CDR2 SVGIG (reference sequence). Deletions cut 6 bases from V and 7 bases from J, with 7 bases between. The CDR3 region is CACGPNSPLHF. CDR3 DNA sequence: TGTGCCTGCGGGCCGAATTCACCCCTCCACTTT.

The chain combines TRBV7-8 with TRBJ1-2; a possible D gene is TRBD1 (6 bases). The germline gives CDR1 SGHVS, CDR2 FQNEAQ. This CDR3 has 16 residues. Trimming removed 6 bases at V and 1 base at J, with 18 bases between. CDR3 amino acids: CASSRGQRDSNYGYTF. DNA of the CDR3: TGTGCCAGCAGTCGAGGACAGCGAGATAGTAACTATGGCTACACCTTC.

This clone was seen only a few times. The rearrangement joins TRBV19 to TRBJ1-1; TRBD1 might be the D (5 bases). V was clipped by 5 bases and J by 5 bases, with 12 bases between them. The CDR3 consists of 13 residues. Germline V gene sequence: CDR1 LNHDA, CDR2 SQIVND (reference sequence). CDR3 DNA sequence: TGTGCCAGTAGTCTAGGGGTTAGGACTGAAGCTTTCTTT. This translates into CASSLGVRTEAFF. The variable domain in full, with the rest retrieved from reference TRBV19 and TRBJ1-1, is DGGITQSPKYLFRKEGQNVTLSCEQNLNHDAMYWYRQDPGQGLRLIYYSQIVNDFQKGDIAEGYSVSREKKESFPLTVTSAQKNPTAFYLCASSLGVRTEAFFGQGTRLTVV.

The genes are TRBV4-3 and TRBJ2-7; perhaps D is TRBD1 or TRBD2 (6 bases each). The CDR3 has 17 residues. CDR1 and CDR2 (germline): LGHNA, YSLEER. Trimming stripped 3 bases from V and 2 bases from J, with 20 bases between. CDR3 bases: TGCGCCAGCAGCCAGGGGGGTCCGACTGGGACACCCTACGAGCAGTACTTC. This gives the protein CASSQGGPTGTPYEQYF.

The J gene is TRBJ1-5, the V gene TRBV27; D is perhaps TRBD1 (5 bases). This CDR3 is 16 amino acids long. Germline V gives CDR1 MNHEY, CDR2 SMNVEV (reference sequence). V gave up 5 bases and J gave up 1 base, with 15 bases separating them. The CDR3: CASSPSRVVSNQPQHF. The CDR3 DNA sequence: TGTGCCAGCAGTCCCTCCAGGGTGGTGAGCAATCAGCCCCAGCATTTT.

This rearrangement joins TRBV2 to TRBJ1-2; 7 bases line up with TRBD1. V shed 3 bases and J 3 bases; nucleotides not matched to a gene: 4. There are 14 residues in the CDR3. CDR1 SNHLY and CDR2 FYNNEI come from the germline V gene. The CDR3, as DNA: TGTGCCAGCAGTGATGGCAGGGGGTACTATGGCTACACCTTC. It specifies CASSDGRGYYGYTF. The whole variable domain, remainder taken from reference TRBV2 and TRBJ1-2, is EPEVTQTPSHQVTQMGQEVILRCVPISNHLYFYWYRQILGQKVEFLVSFYNNEISEKSEIFDDQFSVERPDGSNFTLKIRSTKLEDSAMYFCASSDGRGYYGYTFGSGTRLTVV.

The V call is TRBV5-1, the J call TRBJ2-3; no reliable D call. This CDR3 has 17 amino acids. CDR1 and CDR2 from the germline V gene are SGHRS and YFSETQ. V lost 0 bases and J lost 4, with 18 bases in between. The CDR3 reads CASSLDRTSPRPDTQYF. The CDR3 nucleotides read TGCGCCAGCAGCTTGGACCGTACCTCCCCACGACCAGATACGCAGTATTTT.

This clone came up once. The chain recombines TRBV9 with TRBJ1-3, with no clear D. Germline assignment: CDR1 SGDLS and CDR2 YYNGEE. V lost 0 bases and J 0 bases, leaving 16 bases between the germline ends. The CDR3 runs 18 residues. CDR3 residues: CASSVASPGYYSGNTIYF. CDR3 DNA sequence: TGTGCCAGCAGCGTAGCGAGCCCGGGGTATTACTCTGGAAACACCATATATTTT. The full variable domain, with the rest looked up from reference TRBV9 and TRBJ1-3, is DSGVTQTPKHLITATGQRVTLRCSPRSGDLSVYWYQQSLDQGLQFLIQYYNGEERAKGNILERFSAQQFPDLHSELNLSSLELGDSALYFCASSVASPGYYSGNTIYFGEGSWLTVV.

The V and J genes are TRBV29-1 and TRBJ1-1; D remains ambiguous. Germline loops: CDR1 SQVTM, CDR2 ANQGSEA. The CDR3 length is 17 residues. Trimming shortened V by 6 bases and J by 6 bases, and 29 bases separated the two germline ends. The CDR3 spells CSVEKPLRERAGPEAFF. DNA of the CDR3: TGCAGCGTGGAGAAGCCGCTTCGAGAGAGGGCCGGCCCTGAAGCTTTCTTT. Variable domain in full (rest from reference TRBV29-1 and TRBJ1-1): SAVISQKPSRDICQRGTSLTIQCQVDSQVTMMFWYRQQPGQSLTLIATANQGSEATYESGFVIDKFPISRPNLTFSTLTVSNMSPEDSSIYLCSVEKPLRERAGPEAFFGQGTRLTVV.

The rearrangement links TRBV7-8 to TRBJ2-1; TRBD1 matches at 7 bases. In germline, CDR1 is SGHVS, CDR2 FQNEAQ. The length of the CDR3 is 15 residues. V shed 3 bases and J 4 bases; nucleotides not matched to a gene: 6. CDR3 sequence (DNA): TGTGCCAGCAGCTTCGACAGGGAAAAGTACAATGAGCAGTTCTTC. Protein: CASSFDREKYNEQFF. The full variable domain, with the rest looked up from reference TRBV7-8 and TRBJ2-1, is GAGVSQSPRYKVAKRGQDVALRCDPISGHVSLFWYQQALGQGPEFLTYFQNEAQLDKSGLPSDRFFAERPEGSVSTLKIQRTQQEDSAVYLCASSFDREKYNEQFFGPGTRLTVL.

This sequence joins TRBV5-1 and TRBJ1-1, with 9 bases aligning to TRBD1. The CDR3 is made up of 15 amino acids. Germline CDR1 and CDR2: SGHRS and YFSETQ. Trimming removed 3 bases from V and 6 bases from J; junction bases left unmatched: 9. CDR3: CASSSLGQGVPEAFF. The CDR3 nucleotides are TGCGCCAGCAGCTCTTTGGGACAGGGAGTCCCTGAAGCTTTCTTT.

This rearrangement joins TRBV15 to TRBJ2-2, with 11 bases that match TRBD2. This CDR3 is 22 amino acids long. The germline V gene has CDR1 LNHNV and CDR2 YYDKDF (reference sequence). V was clipped by 0 bases and J by 1 base; unmatched bases: 16. CDR3 sequence: CATSRDRKGSGGVRGNTGELFF. CDR3 sequence (DNA): TGTGCCACCAGCAGAGATCGGAAGGGTAGCGGGGGGGTACGAGGGAACACCGGGGAGCTGTTTTTT.

The table lists this clone with a count of one. This chain joins TRBV28 and TRBJ1-4; TRBD1 matches 10 bases. CDR3 length equals 15 residues. After removal of 5 bases from V and 7 bases from J, the junction contained 7 bases not matched to a gene. Germline loops: CDR1 MDHEN, CDR2 SYDVKM. CDR3 residues: CASSQRTGGVEKLFF. The CDR3 DNA reads as TGTGCCAGCAGTCAACGGACAGGGGGAGTTGAAAAACTGTTTTTT. Full variable domain (outside the CDR3, taken from reference TRBV28 and TRBJ1-4): DVKVTQSSRYLVKRTGEKVFLECVQDMDHENMFWYRQDPGLGLRLIYFSYDVKMKEKGDIPEGYSVSREKKERFSLILESASTNQTSMYLCASSQRTGGVEKLFFGSGTQLSVL.